The 16 T cell receptor beta chains below all came from one sample that was sequenced in a study of blood T cell repertoires in COVID-19. This table comes from immunoSEQ multiplex PCR, and its TCRdb copy is limited to in-frame clones, with some not included. The data show about 230,000 clones, approximately 87% seen once. Sequencing was carried out using PBMCs or T cells enriched from blood (not recorded which). The receptors stem from a woman aged 45-65 years in a cohort exposed to, infected with or recovered from COVID-19 (not recorded which).

V usage is TRBV4-2 and J usage is TRBJ2-2, with D maybe TRBD2 (6 bases). The CDR3 length is 16 residues. Germline V CDR1 and CDR2: LGHNA, YNFKEQ. V was clipped by 3 bases and J by 6 bases, with 17 bases between them. The CDR3 nucleotides are TGTGCCAGCAGCCACGGGGGAGGCGGGAATCCCGGGGAGCTGTTTTTT. Amino acid sequence: CASSHGGGGNPGELFF.

The chain carries TRBV7-2 and TRBJ2-1; no definite D call. CDR1 and CDR2 from the germline V gene are SGHTA and FQGNSA. The CDR3 covers 11 residues. V gave up 5 bases and J gave up 5 bases, with 4 bases separating them. The CDR3 DNA reads as TGTGCCAGCAGCCCCGACAATGAGCAGTTCTTC. Translated, it gives CASSPDNEQFF. Together with reference TRBV7-2 and TRBJ2-1, the CDR3 gives the full variable domain: GAGVSQSPSNKVTEKGKDVELRCDPISGHTALYWYRQSLGQGLEFLIYFQGNSAPDKSGLPSDRFSAERTGGSVSTLTIQRTQQEDSAVYLCASSPDNEQFFGPGTRLTVL.

The chain recombines TRBV7-2 with TRBJ1-2; D is perhaps TRBD1 (5 bases). V was pared by 6 bases and J by 8 bases, with 16 bases between. The CDR3 sequence is 13 residues long. Germline assignment: CDR1 SGHTA and CDR2 FQGNSA. CDR3 nucleotides: TGTGCCAGCAGTTCGGACGGGACTCAAGGCTACACCTTC. Protein sequence: CASSSDGTQGYTF.

The chain joins TRBV7-9 to TRBJ1-2; 8 bases fit TRBD1. The ends lost 1 base at V and 8 bases at J; junction bases unmatched: 6. CDR3 length: 14 residues. Germline V gene lookup returns CDR1 SEHNR and CDR2 FQNEAQ (reference sequence). The CDR3 nucleotides read TGTGCCAGCAGCTTAGGGACAGGGCGTGGAGGCTACACCTTC. This encodes CASSLGTGRGGYTF.

The rearrangement uses TRBV21-1 and TRBJ1-2. TRBV21-1 constitutes a pseudogene. CDR3 size: 14 residues. CDR3 sequence: CASSKSGRKYGYTF. The CDR3 nucleotides read TGTGCCAGCAGCAAATCGGGGAGGAAATATGGCTACACCTTC.

This clone was counted only a few times. The chain joins TRBV5-1 to TRBJ2-2, with 12 positions matching TRBD2. Germline V CDR1 and CDR2: SGHRS, YFSETQ. The CDR3 runs 15 residues. Trimming removed 4 bases from V and 6 bases from J; junction bases left unmatched: 4. The CDR3 bases are TGCGCCAGCAGCCAGACTAGCGGGGGTTCCGGGGAGCTGTTTTTT. It specifies CASSQTSGGSGELFF.

The table lists this clone with a count of one. The genes are TRBV18 and TRBJ2-1; D call uncertain. V was trimmed by 1 base and J by 0 bases, leaving 13 bases between them. Germline lookup yields CDR1 KGHSH and CDR2 LQKENI. The CDR3 is 17 amino acids. CDR3 nucleotides: TGTGCCAGCTCACCACGCCTGGCTTCCTCCTCCTACAATGAGCAGTTCTTC. It translates to CASSPRLASSSYNEQFF.

The rearrangement uses TRBV3-1 (or the pseudogene TRBV3-2) and TRBJ1-6; TRBD1 is a possible D gene (5 bases). Looked up from germline, CDR1 is LGHDT and CDR2 is YNNKEL (reference sequence). The V and J ends lost 1 base and 7 bases respectively, with 8 bases between them. CDR3 length equals 14 residues. The CDR3 coding sequence is TGTGCCAGCAGCCAAGTTCAGGGAAATTCACCCCTCCACTTT. It encodes CASSQVQGNSPLHF.

V usage is TRBV10-3 and J usage is TRBJ2-1, with D hard to call. The CDR3 has 16 residues. Trimming removed 5 bases at V and 3 bases at J, with 17 bases between. Germline V lookup: CDR1 ENHRY, CDR2 SYGVKD. The CDR3 protein is CAISHTPTGYYNEQFF. The CDR3 region has the DNA TGTGCCATCAGTCATACCCCTACTGGTTACTACAATGAGCAGTTCTTC.

The chain has TRBV2 and TRBJ2-1; 10 bases agree with TRBD1. The CDR3 extends over 13 amino acids. J was trimmed by 5 bases and V by 9 bases; bases with no gene match: 4. Germline V gene sequence: CDR1 SNHLY, CDR2 FYNNEI. The CDR3 region has the DNA TGTGCCAGTCGACAGGGGGCCAACAATGAGCAGTTCTTC. Translation gives CASRQGANNEQFF.

Only a few counts were recorded for this clone. This chain links TRBV28 with TRBJ1-2, with 7 bases fitting TRBD1. The CDR3 runs to 15 residues. Germline values: CDR1 MDHEN, CDR2 SYDVKM. The V gene end was trimmed by 0 bases and the J gene end by 6 bases; junction bases not matched to a gene: 7. The CDR3 loop is CASSLWEDRLNGYTF. The CDR3 region has the DNA TGTGCCAGCAGTTTATGGGAGGACAGGCTGAATGGCTACACCTTC.

This sequence joins TRBV5-1 and TRBJ1-4; D is perhaps TRBD1 (5 bases). This CDR3 contains 15 residues. The V end lost 0 bases, the J end lost 6 bases, and 12 bases lay between the germline ends. CDR1 is SGHRS and CDR2 is YFSETQ in the germline V gene. In nucleotides, the CDR3 is TGCGCCAGCAGCTTGGGTTGGGGCCGGGATGAAAAACTGTTTTTT. Protein: CASSLGWGRDEKLFF.

The rearrangement links TRBV4-3 to TRBJ1-2; no reliable D call. The V and J ends lost 0 bases and 4 bases respectively, with 15 bases between them. CDR3 length: 16 residues. Germline CDR1 is LGHNA and CDR2 is YSLEER. CDR3 sequence reads: CASSQDGLGPSYGYTF. The DNA of the CDR3 is TGCGCCAGCAGCCAAGATGGACTCGGGCCTTCCTATGGCTACACCTTC.

The chain links TRBV6-6 to TRBJ2-7, with TRBD2 as a possible D gene (6 bases). The CDR3 extends over 12 amino acids. Trimming removed 8 bases at V and 7 bases at J, with 15 bases between. The germline V gene encodes CDR1 MNHNY and CDR2 SVGAGI (reference sequence). The CDR3 here is CASRSGVGEQYF. CDR3 bases: TGTGCCAGCCGATCGGGGGTCGGGGAGCAGTACTTC.

The CDR3 sequence is CASSIDRSNEKLFF. The CDR3, as DNA: TGTGCCAGTAGTATCGACCGGAGCAATGAAAAACTGTTTTTT. The chain is built from TRBV19 and TRBJ1-4; D is undetermined. This CDR3 contains 14 residues. Germline values: CDR1 LNHDA, CDR2 SQIVND (reference sequence). V lost 3 bases and J lost 5, with 10 bases in between.

This rearrangement joins TRBV9 to TRBJ1-2; maybe TRBD1 (5 bases). The CDR3 loop spans 21 amino acids. Deletions cut 0 bases from V and 2 bases from J, with 29 bases between. Germline CDR1 reads SGDLS; CDR2 reads YYNGEE. Here the CDR3 reads CASSVGARVVWEGHLNYGYTF. The CDR3 nucleotides read TGTGCCAGCAGCGTAGGCGCACGAGTAGTCTGGGAAGGACATCTGAACTATGGCTACACCTTC.